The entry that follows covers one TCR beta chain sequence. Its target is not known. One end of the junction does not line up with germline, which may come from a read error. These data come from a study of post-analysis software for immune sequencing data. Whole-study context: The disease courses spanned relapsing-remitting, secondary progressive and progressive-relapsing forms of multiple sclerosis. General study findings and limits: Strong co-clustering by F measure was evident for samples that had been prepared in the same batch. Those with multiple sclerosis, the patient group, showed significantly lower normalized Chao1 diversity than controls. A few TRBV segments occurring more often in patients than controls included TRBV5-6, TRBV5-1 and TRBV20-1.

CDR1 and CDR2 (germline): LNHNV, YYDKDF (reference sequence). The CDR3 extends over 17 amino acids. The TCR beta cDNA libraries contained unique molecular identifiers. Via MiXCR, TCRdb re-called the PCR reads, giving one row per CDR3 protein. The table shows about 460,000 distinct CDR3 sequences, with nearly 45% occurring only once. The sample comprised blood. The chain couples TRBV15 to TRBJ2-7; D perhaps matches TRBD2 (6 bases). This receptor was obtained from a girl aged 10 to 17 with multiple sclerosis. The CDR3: CATSRDFGGGTSYVQYF. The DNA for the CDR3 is TGTGCCACCAGCAGAGATTTTGGAGGAGGGACGTCCTACGTGCAGTACTTC. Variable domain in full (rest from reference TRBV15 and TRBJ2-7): DAMVIQNPRYQVTQFGKPVTLSCSQTLNHNVMYWYQQKSSQAPKLLFHYYDKDFNNEADTPDNFQSRRPNTSFCFLDIRSPGLGDTAMYLCATSRDFGGGTSYVQYFGPGTRLTVT.